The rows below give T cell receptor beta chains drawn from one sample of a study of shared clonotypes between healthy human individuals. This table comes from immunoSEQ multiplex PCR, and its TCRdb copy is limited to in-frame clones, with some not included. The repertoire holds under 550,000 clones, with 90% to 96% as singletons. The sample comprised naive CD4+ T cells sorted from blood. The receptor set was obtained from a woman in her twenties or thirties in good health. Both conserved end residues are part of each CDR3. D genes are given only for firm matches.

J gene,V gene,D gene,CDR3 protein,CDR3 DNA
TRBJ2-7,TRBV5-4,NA,CASSSNRDFARVDEQYF,TGTGCCAGCAGCTCCAATAGGGACTTCGCTAGAGTCGACGAGCAGTACTTC
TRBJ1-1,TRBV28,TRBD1,CASSWGQNEAFF,TGTGCCAGCAGTTGGGGACAGAACGAAGCTTTCTTT
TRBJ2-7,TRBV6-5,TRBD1,CASRTGTGGNEQYF,TGTGCCAGCCGAACCGGGACAGGGGGAAACGAGCAGTACTTC
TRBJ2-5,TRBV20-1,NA,CSGGQQETQYF,TGCAGCGGGGGGCAACAAGAGACCCAGTACTTC
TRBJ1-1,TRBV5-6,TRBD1,CASSEGTGFAGVTEAFF,TGTGCCAGCAGCGAGGGGACAGGATTCGCGGGGGTCACTGAAGCTTTCTTT
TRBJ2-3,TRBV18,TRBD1,CASSLTGQGSDTQYF,TGTGCCAGCTCACTAACGGGACAGGGGTCAGATACGCAGTATTTT
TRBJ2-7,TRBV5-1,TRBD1,CASSFLPSGQSYEQYF,TGCGCCAGCAGCTTCCTACCGTCGGGACAGAGTTACGAGCAGTACTTC
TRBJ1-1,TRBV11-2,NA,CASSLWGTEAFF,TGTGCCAGCAGCTTATGGGGTACTGAAGCTTTCTTT
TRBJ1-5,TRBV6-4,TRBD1,CASSGTGDQPQHF,TGTGCCAGCAGCGGGACAGGTGATCAGCCCCAGCATTTT
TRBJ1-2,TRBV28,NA,CASSLGGYGYTF,TGTGCCAGCAGTTTAGGAGGGTATGGCTACACCTTC
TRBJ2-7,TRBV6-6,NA,CAHQGAGPTYEQYF,TGTGCCCACCAGGGTGCGGGGCCTACCTACGAGCAGTACTTC
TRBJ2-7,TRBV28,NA,CASRLGRLSYEQYF,TGTGCCAGCAGATTGGGACGCCTCTCCTACGAGCAGTACTTC
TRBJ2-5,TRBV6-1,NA,CASSGVLQETQYF,TGTGCCAGCAGTGGAGTGCTCCAAGAGACCCAGTACTTC
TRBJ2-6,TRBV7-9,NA,CASSWGHNSGANVLTF,TGTGCCAGCAGCTGGGGACATAACTCTGGGGCCAACGTCCTGACTTTC
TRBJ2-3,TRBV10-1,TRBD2,CASSEFLAGNTDTQYF,TGCGCCAGCAGTGAATTCCTAGCGGGAAACACAGATACGCAGTATTTT
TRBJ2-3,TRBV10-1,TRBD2,CASSPGTRSTDTQYF,TGCGCCAGCAGTCCCGGGACTAGGAGCACAGATACGCAGTATTTT
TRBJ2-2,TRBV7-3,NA,CASRKEERDTGELFF,TGTGCCAGCAGGAAGGAGGAGAGAGACACCGGGGAGCTGTTTTTT
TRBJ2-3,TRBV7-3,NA,CASSLSPSASLTDTQYF,TGTGCCAGCAGCTTATCGCCCTCGGCTTCCCTGACAGATACGCAGTATTTT
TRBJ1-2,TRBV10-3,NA,CAISEGNYGYTF,TGTGCCATCAGTGAGGGCAACTATGGCTACACCTTC
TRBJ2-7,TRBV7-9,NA,CASSLAPLGEQYF,TGTGCCAGCAGCTTAGCTCCTTTAGGCGAGCAGTACTTC